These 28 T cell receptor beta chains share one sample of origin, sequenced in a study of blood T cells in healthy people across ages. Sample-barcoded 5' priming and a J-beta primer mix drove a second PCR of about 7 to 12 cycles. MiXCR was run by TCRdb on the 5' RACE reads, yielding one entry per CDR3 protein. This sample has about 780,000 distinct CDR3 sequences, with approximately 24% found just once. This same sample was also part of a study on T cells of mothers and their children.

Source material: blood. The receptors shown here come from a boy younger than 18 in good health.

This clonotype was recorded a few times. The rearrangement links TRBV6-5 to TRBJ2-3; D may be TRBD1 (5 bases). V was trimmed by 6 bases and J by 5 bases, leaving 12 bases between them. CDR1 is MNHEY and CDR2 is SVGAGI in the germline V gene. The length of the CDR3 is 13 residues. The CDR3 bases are TGTGCCAGCAGGGACACAGGTCAAGATACGCAGTATTTT. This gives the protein CASRDTGQDTQYF.

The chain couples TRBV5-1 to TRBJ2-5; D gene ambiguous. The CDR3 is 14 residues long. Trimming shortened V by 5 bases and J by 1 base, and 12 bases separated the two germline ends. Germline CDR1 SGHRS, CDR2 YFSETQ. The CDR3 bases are TGCGCCAGCAGTGAGGAACGGGCCCAAGAGACCCAGTACTTC. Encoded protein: CASSEERAQETQYF.

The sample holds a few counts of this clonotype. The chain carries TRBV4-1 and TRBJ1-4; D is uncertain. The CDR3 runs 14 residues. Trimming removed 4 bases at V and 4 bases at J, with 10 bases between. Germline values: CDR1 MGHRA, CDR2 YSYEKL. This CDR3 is CASSREGHNEKLFF. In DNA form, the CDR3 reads TGCGCCAGCAGCCGGGAGGGTCATAATGAAAAACTGTTTTTT.

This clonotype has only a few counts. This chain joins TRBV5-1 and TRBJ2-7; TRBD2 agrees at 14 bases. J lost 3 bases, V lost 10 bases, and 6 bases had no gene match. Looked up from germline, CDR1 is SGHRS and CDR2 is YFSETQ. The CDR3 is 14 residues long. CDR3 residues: CAGSTSGGVYEQYF. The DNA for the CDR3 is TGCGCCGGATCGACTAGCGGGGGGGTCTACGAGCAGTACTTC.

CDR3 bases: TGTGCCAGCAGCGCCCTAGCGGGGGACCGCCAAGAGACCCAGTACTTC. Translated: CASSALAGDRQETQYF. This chain links TRBV7-9 with TRBJ2-5, with TRBD2 matching over 10 bases. Germline CDR1 reads SEHNR; CDR2 reads FQNEAQ (reference sequence). CDR3 length: 16 residues. V shed 5 bases and J 1 base; nucleotides not matched to a gene: 7.

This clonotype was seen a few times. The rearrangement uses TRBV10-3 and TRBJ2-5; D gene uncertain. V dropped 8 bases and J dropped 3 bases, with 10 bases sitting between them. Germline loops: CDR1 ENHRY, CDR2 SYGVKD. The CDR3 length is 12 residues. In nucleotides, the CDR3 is TGTGCCATCGGCGCTACCGAAGAGACCCAGTACTTC. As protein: CAIGATEETQYF.

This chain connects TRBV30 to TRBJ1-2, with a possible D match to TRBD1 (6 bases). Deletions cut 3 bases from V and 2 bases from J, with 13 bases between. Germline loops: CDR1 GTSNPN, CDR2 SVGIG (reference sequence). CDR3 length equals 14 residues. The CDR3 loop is CAWSWTVSNYGYTF. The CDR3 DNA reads TGTGCCTGGAGCTGGACAGTTTCCAACTATGGCTACACCTTC.

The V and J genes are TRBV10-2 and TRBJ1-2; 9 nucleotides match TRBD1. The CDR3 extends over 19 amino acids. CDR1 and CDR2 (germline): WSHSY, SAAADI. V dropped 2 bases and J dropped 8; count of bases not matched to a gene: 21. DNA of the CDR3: TGCGCCAGCAGTGAGAGGCCCCATAGCTCCTGGGGACAGGGTGAAGGCTACACCTTC. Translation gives CASSERPHSSWGQGEGYTF.

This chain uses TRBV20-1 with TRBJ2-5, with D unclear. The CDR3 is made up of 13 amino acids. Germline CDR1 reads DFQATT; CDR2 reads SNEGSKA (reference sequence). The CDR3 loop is CSVHPVTVETQYF. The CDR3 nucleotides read TGCAGCGTTCACCCAGTTACGGTAGAGACCCAGTACTTC.

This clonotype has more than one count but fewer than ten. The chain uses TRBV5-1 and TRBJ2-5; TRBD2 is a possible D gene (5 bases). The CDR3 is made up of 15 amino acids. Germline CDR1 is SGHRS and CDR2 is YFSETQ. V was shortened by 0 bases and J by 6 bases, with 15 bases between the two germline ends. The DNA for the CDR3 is TGCGCCAGCAGCTTGGTGCCTGGGAGTAAGAAGACCCAGTACTTC. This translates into CASSLVPGSKKTQYF.

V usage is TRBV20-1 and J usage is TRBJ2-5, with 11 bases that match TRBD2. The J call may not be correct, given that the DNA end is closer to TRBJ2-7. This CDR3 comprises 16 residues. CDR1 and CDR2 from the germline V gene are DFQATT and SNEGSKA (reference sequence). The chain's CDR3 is CSARALTSGSSYEQYF. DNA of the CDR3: TGCAGTGCTAGAGCCCTAACTAGCGGGAGTTCCTACGAGCAGTACTTC.

The CDR3 loop reads CSVEGLNEAFF. The CDR3 DNA follows: TGCAGCGTTGAAGGGTTAAATGAAGCTTTCTTT. The V gene is TRBV29-1, the J gene TRBJ1-1; D gene unclear. V was pared by 1 base and J by 7 bases, with 7 bases between. CDR1 and CDR2 (germline): SQVTM, ANQGSEA. This CDR3 contains 11 residues.

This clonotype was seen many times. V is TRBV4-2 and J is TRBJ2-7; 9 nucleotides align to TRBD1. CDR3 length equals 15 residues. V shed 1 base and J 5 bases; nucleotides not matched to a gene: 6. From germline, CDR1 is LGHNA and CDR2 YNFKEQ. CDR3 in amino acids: CASSQARTGDNEQYF. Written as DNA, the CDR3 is TGTGCCAGCAGCCAAGCGAGGACAGGGGACAACGAGCAGTACTTC.

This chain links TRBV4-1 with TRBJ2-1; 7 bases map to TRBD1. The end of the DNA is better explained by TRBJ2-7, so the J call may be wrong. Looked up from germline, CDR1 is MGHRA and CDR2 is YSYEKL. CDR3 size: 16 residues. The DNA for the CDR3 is TGCGCCAGCAGCCTGACGCCGGGGACAGACATCTACGAGCAGTACTTC. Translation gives CASSLTPGTDIYEQYF.

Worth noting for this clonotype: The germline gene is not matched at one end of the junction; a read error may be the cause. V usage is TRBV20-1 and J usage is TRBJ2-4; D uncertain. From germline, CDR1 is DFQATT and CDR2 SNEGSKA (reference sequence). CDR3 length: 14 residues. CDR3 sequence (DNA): TGCAGTGCTAGAGATCGCCGGGTCCAAAACATTCGGTACTTC. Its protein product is CSARDRRVQNIRYF.

The CDR3 nucleotides read TGTGCCAGCAGCTTAGCGCAGGGGCTGAACACTGAAGCTTTCTTT. Translation gives CASSLAQGLNTEAFF. V and J are TRBV7-9 and TRBJ1-1, with TRBD1 as a possible D gene (6 bases). From germline, CDR1 is SEHNR and CDR2 FQNEAQ (reference sequence). The CDR3 is made up of 15 amino acids. Trimming cost V 0 bases and J 0 bases, with 8 bases left between them.

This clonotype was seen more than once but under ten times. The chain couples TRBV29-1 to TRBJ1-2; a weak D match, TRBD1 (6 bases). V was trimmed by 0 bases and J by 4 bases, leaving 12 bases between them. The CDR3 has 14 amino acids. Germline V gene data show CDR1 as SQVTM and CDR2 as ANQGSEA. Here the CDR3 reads CSVEEWGAGYGYTF. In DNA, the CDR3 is TGCAGCGTTGAAGAGTGGGGGGCCGGCTATGGCTACACCTTC.

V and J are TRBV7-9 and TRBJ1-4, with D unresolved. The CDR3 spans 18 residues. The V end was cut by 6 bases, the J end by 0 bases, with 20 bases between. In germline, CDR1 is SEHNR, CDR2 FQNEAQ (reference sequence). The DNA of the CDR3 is TGTGCCAGCAGTCCCAGCCCAAGGACGTCAGCAACTAATGAAAAACTGTTTTTT. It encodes CASSPSPRTSATNEKLFF.

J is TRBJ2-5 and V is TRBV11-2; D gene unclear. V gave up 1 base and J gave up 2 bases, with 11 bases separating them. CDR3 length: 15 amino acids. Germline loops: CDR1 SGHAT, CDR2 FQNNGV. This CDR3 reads CASSLADRQQETQYF. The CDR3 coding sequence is TGTGCCAGCAGCTTAGCGGATAGGCAGCAAGAGACCCAGTACTTC. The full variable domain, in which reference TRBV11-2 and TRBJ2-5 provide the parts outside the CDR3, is EAGVAQSPRYKIIEKRQSVAFWCNPISGHATLYWYQQILGQGPKLLIQFQNNGVVDDSQLPKDRFSAERLKGVDSTLKIQPAKLEDSAVYLCASSLADRQQETQYFGPGTRLLVL.

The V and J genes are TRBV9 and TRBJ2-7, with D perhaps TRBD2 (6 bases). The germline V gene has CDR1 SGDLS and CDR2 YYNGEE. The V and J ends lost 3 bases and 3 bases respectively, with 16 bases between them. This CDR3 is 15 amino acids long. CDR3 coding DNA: TGTGCCAGCAGCGCGGGACTTCTGTTCGGCTACGAGCAGTACTTC. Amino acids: CASSAGLLFGYEQYF.

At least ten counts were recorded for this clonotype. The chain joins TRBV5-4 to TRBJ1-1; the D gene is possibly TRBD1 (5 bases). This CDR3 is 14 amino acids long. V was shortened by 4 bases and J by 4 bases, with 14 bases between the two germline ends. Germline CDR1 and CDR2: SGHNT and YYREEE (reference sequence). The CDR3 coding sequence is TGTGCCAGCAGCGGGGCCCGCGTCGTCACTGAAGCTTTCTTT. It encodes CASSGARVVTEAFF. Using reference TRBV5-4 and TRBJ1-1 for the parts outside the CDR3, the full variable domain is ETGVTQSPTHLIKTRGQQVTLRCSSQSGHNTVSWYQQALGQGPQFIFQYYREEENGRGNFPPRFSGLQFPNYSSELNVNALELDDSALYLCASSGARVVTEAFFGQGTRLTVV.

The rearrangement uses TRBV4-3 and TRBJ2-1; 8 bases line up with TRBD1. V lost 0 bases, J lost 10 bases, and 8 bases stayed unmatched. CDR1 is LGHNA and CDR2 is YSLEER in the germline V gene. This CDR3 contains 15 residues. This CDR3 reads CASSQDGTGFGEQFF. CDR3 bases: TGCGCCAGCAGCCAAGATGGGACAGGTTTCGGGGAGCAGTTCTTC.

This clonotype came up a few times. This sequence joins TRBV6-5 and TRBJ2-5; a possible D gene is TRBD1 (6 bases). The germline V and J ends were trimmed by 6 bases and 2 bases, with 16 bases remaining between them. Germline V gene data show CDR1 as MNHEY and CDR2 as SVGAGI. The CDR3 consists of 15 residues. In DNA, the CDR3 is TGTGCCAGCAGCTTCGGGACAACGTTACAAGAGACCCAGTACTTC. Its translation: CASSFGTTLQETQYF.

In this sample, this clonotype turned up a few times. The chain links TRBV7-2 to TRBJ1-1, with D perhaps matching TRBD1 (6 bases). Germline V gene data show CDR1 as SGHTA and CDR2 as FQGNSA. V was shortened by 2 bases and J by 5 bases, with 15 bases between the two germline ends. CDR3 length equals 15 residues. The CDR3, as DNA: TGTGCCAGCAGCTTACTATGGGGGGCTTCGACTGAAGCTTTCTTT. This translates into CASSLLWGASTEAFF. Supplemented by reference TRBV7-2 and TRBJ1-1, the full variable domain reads GAGVSQSPSNKVTEKGKDVELRCDPISGHTALYWYRQSLGQGLEFLIYFQGNSAPDKSGLPSDRFSAERTGGSVSTLTIQRTQQEDSAVYLCASSLLWGASTEAFFGQGTRLTVV.

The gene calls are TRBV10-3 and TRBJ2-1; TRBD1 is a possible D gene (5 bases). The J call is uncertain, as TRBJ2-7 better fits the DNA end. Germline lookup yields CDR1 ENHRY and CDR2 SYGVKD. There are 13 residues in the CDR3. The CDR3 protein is CAISAPQGHEQYF. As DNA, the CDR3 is TGTGCCATCAGTGCCCCGCAGGGCCACGAGCAGTACTTC.

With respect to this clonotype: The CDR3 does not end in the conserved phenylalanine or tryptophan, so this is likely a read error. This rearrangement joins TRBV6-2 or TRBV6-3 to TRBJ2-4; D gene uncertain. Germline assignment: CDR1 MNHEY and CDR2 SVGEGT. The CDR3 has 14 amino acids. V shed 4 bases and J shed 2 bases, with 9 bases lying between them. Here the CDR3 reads CASSLELPKNIQYL. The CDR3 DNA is TGTGCCAGCAGTTTAGAGCTACCCAAAAACATTCAGTACCTC.

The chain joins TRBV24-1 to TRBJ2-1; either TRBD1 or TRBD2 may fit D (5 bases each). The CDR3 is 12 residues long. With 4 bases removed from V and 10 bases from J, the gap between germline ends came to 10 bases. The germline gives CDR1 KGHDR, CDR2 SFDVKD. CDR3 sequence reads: CATSDQGREQFF. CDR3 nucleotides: TGTGCCACCAGTGACCAGGGACGGGAGCAGTTCTTC.

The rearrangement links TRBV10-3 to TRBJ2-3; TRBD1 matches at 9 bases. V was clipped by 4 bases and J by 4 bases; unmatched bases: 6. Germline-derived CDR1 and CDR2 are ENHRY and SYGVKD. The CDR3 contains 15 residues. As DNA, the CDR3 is TGTGCCATCAGTGCGGGACAGGGAAGGGCAGATACGCAGTATTTT. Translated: CAISAGQGRADTQYF.